This T cell receptor (beta chain) was observed in a study of CD8 T cells in ankylosing spondylitis. Study outcomes and limitations: Reports say disease-linked clones showed up significantly more in matched ankylosing spondylitis synovial fluid. There was a TCR beta motif, made of several highly homologous variants, that appeared characteristic of ankylosing spondylitis blood.

Quantitative 5'-RACE was performed with molecular barcodes, and it yielded the TCR beta libraries. TCRdb redid the calling of the 5' RACE reads with MiXCR, one entry per CDR3 protein. Of under 450,000 distinct CDR3 sequences in the sample, around 20% were seen once. V lost 2 bases and J lost 2; bases outside the gene matches: 1. The CDR3 sequence is 14 residues long. The germline V gene has CDR1 MGHDK and CDR2 SYGVNS. Concerning this clonotype: Its antigen is still unknown.

The clonotype was recovered from a male donor with ankylosing spondylitis or in good health (not recorded which). The V call is TRBV25-1, the J call TRBJ2-5, with 8 bases fitting TRBD1. The source material was blood, either unsorted or a sorted T cell fraction (not recorded which). Written as DNA, the CDR3 is TGTGCCAGCAGTGAACGGACAGGGCAAGAGACCCAGTACTTC. Translation: CASSERTGQETQYF.